The T cell receptor (beta chain) described here comes from a study of T cells in Graves' hyperthyroidism and ophthalmopathy. Study summary: Specimen type is peripheral blood, collected at initial diagnosis prior to any treatment.

Subjects aged 18 to 65 presented with newly diagnosed hyperthyroidism of less than 2 months' duration. PBMCs stemmed from more than 7.5 ml fresh peripheral blood. Amplification of TCR beta CDR3 regions was performed using RNA transcripts as template. TCR CDR3 underwent first-round RT-PCR with the HTBI primer set. From the multiplex PCR reads, TCRdb called clonotypes with MiXCR, one entry per CDR3 protein. The sample lists fewer than 400,000 distinct CDR3 sequences, more than 15% occurring once. CDR1 is MNHNS and CDR2 is SASEGT in the germline V gene. The CDR3 contains 15 residues. V was clipped by 10 bases and J by 1 base, with 14 bases between them. This clonotype has just a few counts.

V is TRBV6-1 and J is TRBJ2-6; D call uncertain. The sample taken for sequencing was blood. The source is a woman younger than 35 with Graves' hyperthyroidism that later progressed to Graves' ophthalmopathy. This chain's CDR3 is CATGHYVSGANVLTF. The CDR3 bases are TGTGCCACCGGGCACTACGTGTCTGGGGCCAACGTCCTGACTTTC.